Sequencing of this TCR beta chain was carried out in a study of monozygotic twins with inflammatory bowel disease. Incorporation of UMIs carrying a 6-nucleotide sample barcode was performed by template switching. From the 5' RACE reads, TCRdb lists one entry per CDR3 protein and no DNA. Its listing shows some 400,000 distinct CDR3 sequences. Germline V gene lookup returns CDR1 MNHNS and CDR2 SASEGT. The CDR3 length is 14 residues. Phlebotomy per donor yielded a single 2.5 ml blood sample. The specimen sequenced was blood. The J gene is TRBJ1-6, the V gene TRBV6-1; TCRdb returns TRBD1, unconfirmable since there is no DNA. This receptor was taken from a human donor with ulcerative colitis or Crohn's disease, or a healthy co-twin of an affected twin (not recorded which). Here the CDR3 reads CASRGDRDNSPLHF.